The next 27 T cell receptor beta chains were all read from a single sample in a study of cytomegalovirus exposure and HLA in healthy donors. The study ran its PCR with 60 Vbeta and 13 Jbeta primers. Some clones are missing from TCRdb's copy, which holds only in-frame ones; the method was immunoSEQ multiplex PCR. The data hold about 120,000 clones, with about 76% observed a single time. The source material was PBMCs. These receptors all come from a woman between 40 and 50 years old in good health and CMV-seronegative.

V and J are TRBV5-6 and TRBJ2-1; D is unresolved. There are 14 residues in the CDR3. Germline V gives CDR1 SGHDT, CDR2 YYEEEE. The V gene lost 3 bases and the J gene lost 3 bases, with 10 bases spanning the gap. CDR3 residues: CASSSLEIYNEQFF. In DNA form, the CDR3 reads TGTGCCAGCAGCTCCCTCGAGATCTACAATGAGCAGTTCTTC.

V gene TRBV28 combines with J gene TRBJ1-2, with 10 nucleotides matching TRBD1. The V and J ends lost 5 bases and 2 bases, in that order; junction bases with no gene match: 2. The germline CDR1 and CDR2 sequences are MDHEN and SYDVKM. This CDR3 spans 14 amino acids. CDR3: CASSKGQGNYGYTF. The CDR3 DNA reads TGTGCCAGCAGTAAGGGACAGGGGAACTATGGCTACACCTTC.

The chain links TRBV6-5 to TRBJ2-7; 9 bases match TRBD1. This CDR3 is built from 15 residues. The V gene end was trimmed by 4 bases and the J gene end by 6 bases; junction bases not matched to a gene: 10. Per germline, CDR1 MNHEY and CDR2 SVGAGI. In DNA form, the CDR3 reads TGTGCCAGCAGTTCACCGGGACAGGGATTTTCCGAGCAGTACTTC. It encodes CASSSPGQGFSEQYF.

The chain is built from TRBV12-5 and TRBJ1-4; TRBD1 is a possible D gene (6 bases). The V end was cut by 1 base, the J end by 4 bases, with 7 bases between. Per germline, CDR1 LGHNT and CDR2 FRNRAP. The CDR3 runs 14 residues. CDR3 sequence reads: CASGLGTDNEKLFF. The DNA for the CDR3 is TGTGCTAGTGGTTTGGGGACAGATAATGAAAAACTGTTTTTT.

The rearrangement joins TRBV9 to TRBJ2-2; D gene unclear. CDR1 is SGDLS and CDR2 is YYNGEE in the germline V gene. This CDR3 comprises 15 residues. V lost 3 bases, J lost 5 bases, and 14 bases lay in between. The CDR3 sequence: CASSGDSEWTGELFF. The CDR3 region has the DNA TGTGCCAGCAGCGGCGACTCCGAGTGGACCGGGGAGCTGTTTTTT.

The chain couples TRBV5-8 to TRBJ2-3; D may be TRBD2 (6 bases). The CDR3 extends over 12 amino acids. CDR1 and CDR2 (germline): SGHTS, YDEGEE. Trimming cost V 7 bases and J 7 bases, with 13 bases left between them. Written as DNA, the CDR3 is TGTGCCAGCTTTCGGGGGAGGAATACGCAGTATTTT. This encodes CASFRGRNTQYF.

The V call is TRBV18, the J call TRBJ1-6; D possibly corresponds to TRBD1 (5 bases). V lost 3 bases and J lost 5, with 17 bases in between. The CDR3 is made up of 17 amino acids. Looked up from germline, CDR1 is KGHSH and CDR2 is LQKENI. CDR3 in DNA: TGTGCCAGCTCACCCCTCGGGACGGGGGGGAATAATTCACCCCTCCACTTT. This translates into CASSPLGTGGNNSPLHF. The entire variable domain, with the rest obtained from reference TRBV18 and TRBJ1-6, is as follows: NAGVMQNPRHLVRRRGQEARLRCSPMKGHSHVYWYRQLPEEGLKFMVYLQKENIIDESGMPKERFSAEFPKEGPSILRIQQVVRGDSAAYFCASSPLGTGGNNSPLHFGNGTRLTVT.

The genes are TRBV6-1 and TRBJ2-7; 9 bases agree with TRBD1. This CDR3 contains 15 residues. V dropped 2 bases and J dropped 9; count of bases not matched to a gene: 11. Germline assignment: CDR1 MNHNS and CDR2 SASEGT. CDR3 loop: CASSENPGQGRGQYF. The CDR3 DNA reads TGTGCCAGCAGTGAAAATCCGGGACAGGGACGGGGGCAGTACTTC.

This sequence joins TRBV4-1 and TRBJ2-5; 8 nucleotides match TRBD1. This CDR3 spans 15 amino acids. The trim removed 2 bases at V and 5 bases at J, leaving 7 bases unmatched. From germline, CDR1 is MGHRA and CDR2 YSYEKL. CDR3 coding DNA: TGCGCCAGCAGCCAACCGGACAGGGCGGAGGAGACCCAGTACTTC. As protein: CASSQPDRAEETQYF.

The J gene is TRBJ2-3, the V gene TRBV6-4; TRBD2 aligns across 11 bases. V was pared by 6 bases and J by 3 bases, with 5 bases of the junction left unmatched. Germline V gene data show CDR1 as MRHNA and CDR2 as SNTAGT. The CDR3 covers 15 residues. CDR3 coding DNA: TGTGCCAGCAGAGACACTAGCGGGGGAACAGATACGCAGTATTTT. This sequence encodes CASRDTSGGTDTQYF.

J is TRBJ1-6 and V is TRBV5-1; TRBD1 is a possible D gene (6 bases). Trimming removed 1 base from V and 7 bases from J, with 12 bases in between. Per germline, CDR1 SGHRS and CDR2 YFSETQ. CDR3 length: 15 amino acids. CDR3 in DNA: TGCGCCAGCAGCTTGAGTGCAGGGGCCAATTCACCCCTCCACTTT. Its translation: CASSLSAGANSPLHF.

The chain has TRBV13 and TRBJ2-2; the D is unclear. This CDR3 comprises 14 residues. The V gene lost 0 bases and the J gene lost 6 bases, with 8 bases spanning the gap. Germline V gives CDR1 PRHDT, CDR2 FYEKMQ (reference sequence). The CDR3 loop reads CASSLGRGPGELFF. The CDR3 DNA follows: TGTGCCAGCAGCTTAGGCCGAGGTCCCGGGGAGCTGTTTTTT.

The chain links TRBV5-1 to TRBJ2-7; 13 bases are shared with TRBD2. J was trimmed by 2 bases and V by 4 bases; bases with no gene match: 15. The CDR3 loop spans 19 amino acids. Germline CDR1 and CDR2: SGHRS and YFSETQ. As DNA, the CDR3 is TGCGCCAGCAGCAACCAGAAAACTAGCGGGGGGGCCTTACCCTACGAGCAGTACTTC. The encoded protein is CASSNQKTSGGALPYEQYF. The whole variable domain, filled in from reference TRBV5-1 and TRBJ2-7, reads KAGVTQTPRYLIKTRGQQVTLSCSPISGHRSVSWYQQTPGQGLQFLFEYFSETQRNKGNFPGRFSGRQFSNSRSEMNVSTLELGDSALYLCASSNQKTSGGALPYEQYFGPGTRLTVT.

The gene calls are TRBV15 and TRBJ2-7; 7 bases map to TRBD1. The V gene's germline CDR1 is LNHNV and CDR2 YYDKDF (reference sequence). Trimming at V came to 1 base and at J to 3 bases, leaving 3 bases not matched to a gene. CDR3 length: 14 residues. As DNA, the CDR3 is TGTGCCACCAGCAGAGGACAGGGTAGCTACGAGCAGTACTTC. It is translated as CATSRGQGSYEQYF.

This clone was observed a single time. V gene TRBV2 combines with J gene TRBJ2-1; D may be TRBD1 (6 bases). CDR3 length: 11 amino acids. Trimming shortened V by 9 bases and J by 8 bases, and 11 bases separated the two germline ends. The germline gives CDR1 SNHLY, CDR2 FYNNEI. The CDR3 is CASGQRDEQFF. The CDR3 nucleotides are TGTGCCAGTGGACAGCGCGATGAGCAGTTCTTC.

The chain joins TRBV25-1 to TRBJ1-1; D gene ambiguous. Germline V lookup: CDR1 MGHDK, CDR2 SYGVNS. Trimming took 0 bases from V and 3 from J, leaving 8 bases between them. This CDR3 comprises 14 residues. The CDR3 DNA follows: TGTGCCAGCAGTGAATATACGGGAGACACTGAAGCTTTCTTT. The encoded protein is CASSEYTGDTEAFF.

V and J are TRBV6-4 and TRBJ1-5; TRBD1 agrees at 7 bases. J was trimmed by 8 bases and V by 7 bases; bases with no gene match: 11. Germline lookup yields CDR1 MRHNA and CDR2 SNTAGT. This CDR3 contains 14 residues. CDR3 loop: CASKATGKREPQHF. CDR3 nucleotides: TGTGCCAGCAAAGCGACAGGGAAAAGGGAGCCCCAGCATTTT.

The chain joins TRBV15 to TRBJ1-1; perhaps TRBD1 as D (5 bases). The CDR3 has 16 residues. Germline V gene sequence: CDR1 LNHNV, CDR2 YYDKDF (reference sequence). Trimming took 0 bases from V and 7 from J, leaving 18 bases between them. The CDR3: CATSRDSSRVSREAFF. In DNA, the CDR3 is TGTGCCACCAGCAGAGATTCGTCCAGGGTGAGTCGTGAAGCTTTCTTT.

The chain combines TRBV5-1 with TRBJ2-3; 7 nucleotides agree with TRBD2. V dropped 4 bases and J dropped 5; count of bases not matched to a gene: 13. The CDR3 consists of 16 residues. CDR1 and CDR2 from the germline V gene are SGHRS and YFSETQ. For the CDR3, the DNA is TGCGCCAGCAGCGGCGGGACTACCCGCTCCAGAGATACGCAGTATTTT. Its protein is CASSGGTTRSRDTQYF. Full variable domain (rest looked up from reference TRBV5-1 and TRBJ2-3): KAGVTQTPRYLIKTRGQQVTLSCSPISGHRSVSWYQQTPGQGLQFLFEYFSETQRNKGNFPGRFSGRQFSNSRSEMNVSTLELGDSALYLCASSGGTTRSRDTQYFGPGTRLTVL.

The V and J genes are TRBV18 and TRBJ1-1; 8 nucleotides agree with TRBD1. The CDR3 totals 21 residues. V shed 3 bases and J 0 bases; nucleotides not matched to a gene: 21. Germline V CDR1 and CDR2: KGHSH, LQKENI. CDR3 sequence reads: CASSPSRGQVAPPYMNTEAFF. CDR3 nucleotides: TGTGCCAGCTCACCCTCGCGGGGACAGGTAGCACCTCCTTACATGAACACTGAAGCTTTCTTT.

The chain couples TRBV18 to TRBJ2-5; D possibly corresponds to TRBD2 (6 bases). This CDR3 region has 15 residues. CDR1 and CDR2 from the germline V gene are KGHSH and LQKENI. V lost 3 bases, J lost 5 bases, and 16 bases lay in between. The CDR3 DNA reads as TGTGCCAGCTCACCGGTGGCAGCCGCGGGGGAGACCCAGTACTTC. Encoded protein: CASSPVAAAGETQYF.

The chain joins TRBV7-2 to TRBJ2-7; 8 positions agree with TRBD1. The ends lost 4 bases at V and 2 bases at J; junction bases unmatched: 4. CDR3 length equals 14 residues. Germline loops: CDR1 SGHTA, CDR2 FQGNSA. CDR3 amino acids: CASSWDRFTYEQYF. Written as DNA, the CDR3 is TGTGCCAGCAGCTGGGACAGGTTTACCTACGAGCAGTACTTC.

This rearrangement joins TRBV9 to TRBJ2-2, with 13 bases lining up with TRBD2. Unmatched junction bases numbered 3, after V lost 0 bases and J lost 4 bases. The CDR3 covers 17 residues. Germline V CDR1 and CDR2: SGDLS, YYNGEE. DNA of the CDR3: TGTGCCAGCAGCGTAGAGACTAGCGGGAGGCGCACCGGGGAGCTGTTTTTT. It specifies CASSVETSGRRTGELFF.

This clone was seen just once. Germline and junction disagree at one end, which may indicate a read error. The CDR3 region is CASSATGTRSFEQYF. CDR3 bases: TGTGCCAGTAGTGCAACCGGGACTAGGTCCTTCGAGCAGTACTTC. The V call is TRBV19, the J call TRBJ2-7; TRBD2 aligns across 8 bases. Germline lookup yields CDR1 LNHDA and CDR2 SQIVND (reference sequence). CDR3 length: 15 residues.

This clone was counted between two and nine times. V is TRBV18 and J is TRBJ2-2, with 9 positions matching TRBD2. Germline lookup yields CDR1 KGHSH and CDR2 LQKENI. The trim removed 6 bases at V and 1 base at J, leaving 3 bases unmatched. This CDR3 has 15 residues. The CDR3 bases are TGTGCCAGCTCTCGGACTAGCGAGAACACCGGGGAGCTGTTTTTT. Translating gives CASSRTSENTGELFF.

This chain connects TRBV6-1 to TRBJ2-5; maybe TRBD2 (6 bases). The germline CDR1 and CDR2 sequences are MNHNS and SASEGT. The V gene lost 8 bases and the J gene lost 1 base, with 14 bases spanning the gap. This CDR3 region has 14 residues. CDR3 sequence reads: CASRRGTSQETQYF. CDR3 bases: TGTGCCAGCCGGAGGGGCACCTCCCAAGAGACCCAGTACTTC.

The J gene is TRBJ2-3, the V gene TRBV2; 15 positions match TRBD2. CDR3 size: 20 residues. CDR1 and CDR2 (germline): SNHLY, FYNNEI. V shed 6 bases and J 3 bases; nucleotides not matched to a gene: 16. For the CDR3, the DNA is TGTGCCAGCAGATATGGTTCGGTTGGGACTAGCGGGGGGTTGACAGATACGCAGTATTTT. This sequence encodes CASRYGSVGTSGGLTDTQYF.